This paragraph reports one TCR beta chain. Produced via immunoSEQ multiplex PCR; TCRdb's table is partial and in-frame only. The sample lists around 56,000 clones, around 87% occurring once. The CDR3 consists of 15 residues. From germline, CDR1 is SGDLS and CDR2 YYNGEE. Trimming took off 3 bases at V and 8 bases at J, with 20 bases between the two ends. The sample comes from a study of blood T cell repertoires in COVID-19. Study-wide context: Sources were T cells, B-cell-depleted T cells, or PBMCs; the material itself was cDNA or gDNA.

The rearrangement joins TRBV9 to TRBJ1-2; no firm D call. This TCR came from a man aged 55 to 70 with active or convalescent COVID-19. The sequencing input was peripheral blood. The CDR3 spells CASSAGRVRTAGYTF. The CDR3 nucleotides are TGTGCCAGCAGCGCGGGGAGAGTTCGCACCGCCGGCTACACCTTC.